The clone carrying this TCR beta chain has just a few counts. Each CDR3 protein gets one entry after TCRdb re-called the 5' RACE reads with MiXCR. The table shows roughly 280,000 distinct CDR3 sequences, with roughly 8% occurring only once. This sample is part of a study of T-cell memory formation after mild COVID-19. CDR1 MGHRA and CDR2 YSYEKL come from the germline V gene. There are 16 residues in the CDR3. Trimming removed 1 base at V and 3 bases at J, with 15 bases between. The receptor was derived from a man aged 18 to 30 who had mild COVID-19 (a few samples of this study predate the infection). Cell type and time point are not known. Sample: PBMCs or a T cell subset sorted from them (not recorded which). This chain links TRBV4-1 with TRBJ2-5; D gene ambiguous. CDR3: CASSQVGLAGKETQYF. The CDR3 coding sequence is TGCGCCAGCAGCCAAGTAGGGTTAGCTGGGAAAGAGACCCAGTACTTC.